This TCR beta chain was recorded in a study of regulatory T cells in long-lasting Graves disease (dated by TCRdb to the early 2020s). Background for the entire study: Persistent Graves' disease was defined as antithyroid drug treatment for over 5 years with persistently positive TSH receptor autoantibodies. Peripheral blood TCR sequencing and RNA sequencing compared persistent Graves' disease patients with newly diagnosed Graves' disease patients. A total of roughly 33 samples underwent TCR sequencing: around 13 from persistent and approximately 20 from newly diagnosed Graves' disease patients. The study was registered as a clinical trial and conducted in China. Persistent Graves' disease patients in the clinical cohort had taken antithyroid drugs for roughly ten years on average.

Paper-wide results and their limitations: The authors noted that the small sample size was a limitation that may lower accuracy. The study examined only peripheral blood because the primary lesion, thyroid tissue, could not be accessed. Only the TCR beta chain was sequenced and analyzed. Lower TCR Shannon entropy and fewer highly expanded clones were observed in persistent Graves' disease patients than in newly diagnosed patients, which suggested clonal expansion. Preferential use of TRBV28, TRBJ1-2 and TRBJ2-5 was observed in persistent disease, whereas TRBV20-1 and TRBJ2-1 were favored in newly diagnosed disease. Persistent patients shared more public clonotypes among themselves (under 3,000) than newly diagnosed patients did (approximately 900).

The library was made by multiplex PCR. The reads were generated on an Illumina HiSeq 4000. iRepertoire HTBI primers and Arm-PCR amplification of CDR3 regions were used to construct TCR beta libraries. Before sequencing, the PCR products underwent gel purification. As for the authors' bioinformatics: A total of 62 TRBV and approximately 13 TRBJ segments were identified across samples and were used for gene usage analysis of CDR3 amino acid clonotypes. COPE and FqMerger were used to merge filtered high-quality paired reads into contigs. Contigs were aligned with BLAST to IMGT TRBV, TRBD and TRBJ reference genes, and CDR3 was defined per IMGT. Highly expanded clones were defined as clonotypes with a frequency above 0.1%. Repertoire diversity was measured by Shannon entropy, and V-J evenness by the Gini coefficient. A clonotype was considered public if more than one individual shared it. TCRdb handled the public reads itself, with Q25 trimming in fastp and clone calling in MiXCR, and kept productive beta chains. Each record represents a unique CDR3 protein, reported with the most common genes and DNA among its rows. In this record, the V and J calls reflect TCRdb's handling and not the investigators' own analysis. The sample yields a few hundred thousand distinct CDR3 sequences; approximately 22% were counted once. About 13% of the sample rests with the top ten.

This clonotype has a handful of counts. It has no known antigen specificity. Per-base quality was not reported, and no clone a single base away is much larger than it. From a lookup of the germline V gene, CDR1 and CDR2 are SGHVS and FNYEAQ. Its CDR3 holds 14 amino acids, cysteine through phenylalanine. Of all the DNA, just the CDR3 is kept, 42 bases in frame from base 1. V has 2 bases trimmed and J has 5 bases trimmed; junction bases matching no gene number 5. Reading the label with the study, this specimen's time point is: persistent/refractory GD, antithyroid drugs over 5 years with positive TRAb. For both TCR sequencing and RNA sequencing, RNA was extracted from PBMCs in TRIzol. The diagnosis of Graves' disease followed American Thyroid Association guidelines. The patients came from an endocrinology department in Xi'an, China. Each patient gave approximately 9 milliliters of peripheral blood, collected in an EDTA anticoagulant tube. Ficoll Paque Plus density gradient separation was used to isolate PBMCs, and no additional T cell sorting was done. RNA quality was checked with an Agilent 2100 Bioanalyzer and agarose gel, and concentration with a NanoDrop 2000.

The rearrangement joined TRBV7-6 to TRBJ2-7, and TRBD1 aligns with 8 junction nucleotides. The source of this sequence is a female donor with Graves disease. Source: peripheral blood mononuclear cells (PBMCs), taken when the disease was refractory, from a patient treated with antithyroid drugs. CDR3 reads: CASSLTDRVHEQYF. In nucleotides, the sequence is TGTGCCAGCAGCTTAACGGACAGGGTCCACGAGCAGTACTTC.